This paragraph reports one TCR beta chain. Per the study methods: Amplification with reference gene primers provided the estimates of nucleated cell counts. The repertoire was sequenced with immunoSEQ multiplex PCR; TCRdb's copy has only in-frame clones and lacks some. Clonal size and the V and J genes are those of that table, whereas D and trimming came from the DNA. The repertoire holds about 280,000 clones, with almost 85% as singletons. The sample is drawn from a study of blood T cell repertoires in COVID-19. For the study at large: Both acute and convalescent COVID-19 samples were obtained from the United States, Italy and Spain.

The CDR3 contains 17 residues. CDR1 is LNHDA and CDR2 is SQIVND in the germline V gene (reference sequence). V was clipped by 4 bases and J by 3 bases; unmatched bases: 9. The chain couples TRBV19 to TRBJ2-3; TRBD1 agrees at 11 bases. The sequence was collected from a man in his fifties with active or convalescent COVID-19. The sample was peripheral blood. DNA for the CDR3: TGTGCCAGTAGTAAAGGGGACAGGGGGATTATAACAGATACGCAGTATTTT. It specifies CASSKGDRGIITDTQYF. Drawing the rest from reference TRBV19 and TRBJ2-3, the complete variable domain is DGGITQSPKYLFRKEGQNVTLSCEQNLNHDAMYWYRQDPGQGLRLIYYSQIVNDFQKGDIAEGYSVSREKKESFPLTVTSAQKNPTAFYLCASSKGDRGIITDTQYFGPGTRLTVL.